This T cell receptor (beta chain) was sequenced for a study of T cells in Graves' hyperthyroidism and ophthalmopathy. It was RNA transcripts that yielded the amplified TCR beta CDR3 regions. The TCR CDR3 first-round RT-PCR relied on the HTBI primer set. TCRdb reprocessed the multiplex PCR reads with MiXCR, giving one entry per CDR3 protein. The data hold 560,000 or so distinct CDR3 sequences, with under 60% observed a single time. Germline-derived CDR1 and CDR2 are PRHDT and FYEKMQ (reference sequence). The CDR3 has 13 amino acids. V was clipped by 6 bases and J by 3 bases, with 12 bases between them.

The TCR was taken from a woman younger than 35 with Graves' hyperthyroidism. The source material was peripheral blood or thyroid tissue (not recorded which). The chain recombines TRBV13 with TRBJ2-7, with D possibly being TRBD1 (6 bases). The CDR3 bases are TGTGCCAGCAGTTCAACACAGGGCTACGAGCAGTACTTC. As protein: CASSSTQGYEQYF.